The 22 T cell receptor beta chains below were found in one sample sequenced in a study of memory CD4+ T cells and cytomegalovirus serostatus. Only in-frame clones appear in the TCRdb table, and some are missing; sequencing was by immunoSEQ multiplex PCR. The sample records over 35,000 clones, 60% to 80% being singletons. Single viable CD3+CD4+CD8-CD45RO+ cells were sorted as the memory CD4+ T cells. Sequencing was done on a sample of memory CD4+ T cells from blood. All receptors come from an adult in good health and CMV-seronegative.

This clone has just a few counts. The chain employs TRBV30 and TRBJ1-1, with D possibly being TRBD1 (5 bases). CDR1 and CDR2 from the germline V gene are GTSNPN and SVGIG (reference sequence). The CDR3 runs to 13 residues. The germline V and J ends were trimmed by 5 bases and 1 base, with 11 bases remaining between them. CDR3 bases: TGTGCCTGGTCTTTCACAGGGAACACTGAAGCTTTCTTT. It is translated as CAWSFTGNTEAFF.

The V gene is TRBV4-3, the J gene TRBJ1-4, with D possibly TRBD1 on 5 matching bases. The V and J ends lost 4 bases and 8 bases respectively, with 11 bases between them. This CDR3 has 13 residues. Germline V gives CDR1 LGHNA, CDR2 YSLEER. Here the CDR3 DNA reads TGCGCCAGCAGCCGAGGGACCGAGGAAAAACTGTTTTTT. This encodes CASSRGTEEKLFF.

The genes are TRBV4-3 and TRBJ2-5; a possible D gene is TRBD1 (5 bases). The assigned J gene may be wrong: the sequence end matches TRBJ2-7 better. Germline assignment: CDR1 LGHNA and CDR2 YSLEER. This CDR3 is built from 16 residues. The CDR3 reads CASSQDDAGKGYEQYF. The DNA of the CDR3 is TGCGCCAGCAGCCAAGATGACGCAGGGAAGGGGTACGAGCAGTACTTC.

Concerning this clone itself: The same CDR3 also results from other DNA sequences found in this sample. The rearrangement links TRBV6-5 to TRBJ1-5; tentatively, D is TRBD1 (5 bases). This CDR3 is built from 14 residues. Per the germline V gene, CDR1 is MNHEY and CDR2 is SVGAGI. V lost 6 bases, J lost 3 bases, and 12 bases lay in between. In nucleotides, the CDR3 is TGTGCCAGCAGCCCCGACAGAACCAATCAGCCCCAGCATTTT. It yields the protein CASSPDRTNQPQHF.

This clone was detected once. The CDR3 region is CAISDGTAYGYTF. The CDR3 DNA follows: TGTGCCATCAGTGATGGGACGGCATATGGCTACACCTTC. The chain employs TRBV10-3 and TRBJ1-2; a weak D match, TRBD1 (5 bases). This CDR3 has 13 amino acids. V was clipped by 3 bases and J by 5 bases, with 10 bases between them. Germline assignment: CDR1 ENHRY and CDR2 SYGVKD.

The J gene is TRBJ2-7, the V gene TRBV29-1, with D perhaps matching TRBD2 (6 bases). CDR3 length equals 16 residues. With 4 bases removed from V and 0 bases from J, the gap between germline ends came to 19 bases. From germline, CDR1 is SQVTM and CDR2 ANQGSEA. CDR3 sequence (DNA): TGCAGCGTTGGGCGGCAGGGTCGGGGGATCTCCTACGAGCAGTACTTC. It encodes CSVGRQGRGISYEQYF.

J is TRBJ2-3 and V is TRBV7-9; no definite D call. The CDR3 runs 12 residues. V gave up 5 bases and J gave up 4 bases, with 7 bases separating them. Looked up from germline, CDR1 is SEHNR and CDR2 is FQNEAQ (reference sequence). The CDR3 loop reads CASSDTPDTQYF. CDR3 nucleotide sequence: TGTGCCAGCAGCGATACCCCAGATACGCAGTATTTT.

The rearrangement uses TRBV7-2 and TRBJ1-4; 8 bases fit TRBD1. Losses at the gene ends were 4 bases for V and 7 bases for J; bases not matched to a gene: 11. Germline V CDR1 and CDR2: SGHTA, FQGNSA. The CDR3 runs to 16 residues. DNA for the CDR3: TGTGCCAGCAGCTCACCCGGACAGGGACGTAGTGAAAAACTGTTTTTT. It translates to CASSSPGQGRSEKLFF.

The chain employs TRBV7-2 and TRBJ2-5; TRBD1 agrees at 11 bases. Germline V gene lookup returns CDR1 SGHTA and CDR2 FQGNSA. This CDR3 contains 14 residues. Germline trimming cut 4 bases from V and 3 bases from J; bases unmatched to any gene: 1. CDR3 in DNA: TGTGCCAGCAGCTGGACAGGGGGCGAAGAGACCCAGTACTTC. Translated: CASSWTGGEETQYF.

The chain joins TRBV7-2 to TRBJ2-6, with D perhaps matching TRBD1 (5 bases). Trimming removed 2 bases at V and 2 bases at J, with 13 bases between. CDR3 length: 17 amino acids. The germline CDR1 and CDR2 sequences are SGHTA and FQGNSA. The CDR3 sequence: CASSLRDSIPGANVLTF. DNA for the CDR3: TGTGCCAGCAGCTTAAGAGACAGCATCCCTGGGGCCAACGTCCTGACTTTC.

The V gene is TRBV5-4, the J gene TRBJ2-5; the D gene is possibly TRBD1 (6 bases). Trimming took off 4 bases at V and 3 bases at J, with 10 bases between the two ends. CDR3 size: 13 residues. Looked up from germline, CDR1 is SGHNT and CDR2 is YYREEE (reference sequence). CDR3 protein: CASSTGWEETQYF. For the CDR3, the DNA is TGTGCCAGCAGCACAGGGTGGGAAGAGACCCAGTACTTC.

This chain uses TRBV19 with TRBJ1-1; TRBD1 is a possible D gene (6 bases). The length of the CDR3 is 13 residues. The V gene lost 4 bases and the J gene lost 4 bases, with 10 bases spanning the gap. Germline CDR1 and CDR2: LNHDA and SQIVND (reference sequence). CDR3 amino acids: CASSTTGSTEAFF. The CDR3 bases are TGTGCCAGTAGTACCACAGGGAGCACTGAAGCTTTCTTT.

The rearrangement uses TRBV6-1 and TRBJ2-3; perhaps D is TRBD1 or TRBD2 (5 bases each). This CDR3 has 13 amino acids. The V end was cut by 9 bases, the J end by 1 base, with 11 bases between. CDR1 is MNHNS and CDR2 is SASEGT in the germline V gene. The CDR3 region is CASGTQRTDTQYF. CDR3 nucleotides: TGTGCCAGTGGGACCCAACGCACAGATACGCAGTATTTT.

The chain uses TRBV7-3 and TRBJ2-3; 7 bases align to TRBD2. Trimming removed 4 bases from V and 1 base from J; junction bases left unmatched: 5. The CDR3 consists of 15 residues. Germline CDR1 reads SGHTA; CDR2 reads FQGTGA. The CDR3 nucleotides read TGTGCCAGCAGCTCGCTGGGGGGGGGCACAGATACGCAGTATTTT. It translates to CASSSLGGGTDTQYF.

Only one count was recorded for this clone. The chain is built from TRBV7-9 and TRBJ2-1; 14 bases are a match to TRBD2. This CDR3 spans 13 amino acids. CDR1 SEHNR and CDR2 FQNEAQ come from the germline V gene (reference sequence). J gave up 12 bases and V 6 bases, and 4 bases lay outside the gene matches. The DNA of the CDR3 is TGTGCCAGCAGGGGGACTAGCGGGGGTCCGCAGTTCTTC. Its protein is CASRGTSGGPQFF. Combining the CDR3 with reference TRBV7-9 and TRBJ2-1 gives the whole variable domain DTGVSQNPRHKITKRGQNVTFRCDPISEHNRLYWYRQTLGQGPEFLTYFQNEAQLEKSRLLSDRFSAERPKGSFSTLEIQRTEQGDSAMYLCASRGTSGGPQFFGPGTRLTVL.

In its sample, this clone was seen a few times. The J gene is TRBJ1-5, the V gene TRBV7-9; no reliable D call. From germline, CDR1 is SEHNR and CDR2 FQNEAQ (reference sequence). The CDR3 length is 14 residues. Trimming took 0 bases from V and 4 from J, leaving 7 bases between them. The DNA of the CDR3 is TGTGCCAGCAGCTTAGCATCCGAGAATCAGCCCCAGCATTTT. It specifies CASSLASENQPQHF. The full variable domain, rest sourced from reference TRBV7-9 and TRBJ1-5, is DTGVSQNPRHKITKRGQNVTFRCDPISEHNRLYWYRQTLGQGPEFLTYFQNEAQLEKSRLLSDRFSAERPKGSFSTLEIQRTEQGDSAMYLCASSLASENQPQHFGDGTRLSIL.

The chain combines TRBV5-4 with TRBJ2-2, with a possible D match to TRBD1 (5 bases). CDR3 length: 16 residues. Per germline, CDR1 SGHNT and CDR2 YYREEE (reference sequence). V was clipped by 4 bases and J by 0 bases, with 13 bases between them. CDR3: CASSPPPGTNTGELFF. CDR3 in DNA: TGTGCCAGCAGCCCCCCCCCAGGGACGAACACCGGGGAGCTGTTTTTT. Using reference TRBV5-4 and TRBJ2-2 for the parts outside the CDR3, the full variable domain is ETGVTQSPTHLIKTRGQQVTLRCSSQSGHNTVSWYQQALGQGPQFIFQYYREEENGRGNFPPRFSGLQFPNYSSELNVNALELDDSALYLCASSPPPGTNTGELFFGEGSRLTVL.

The genes are TRBV4-2 and TRBJ1-6; 9 bases line up with TRBD1. V lost 0 bases to trimming and J lost 2 bases; unmatched junction nucleotides: 5. The CDR3 spans 18 residues. Germline assignment: CDR1 LGHNA and CDR2 YNFKEQ. CDR3 residues: CASSQEDRGLPYNSPLHF. The CDR3 DNA is TGTGCCAGCAGCCAAGAGGACAGGGGCCTTCCCTATAATTCACCCCTCCACTTT.

The chain recombines TRBV2 with TRBJ2-4; 8 nucleotides align to TRBD1. Trimming at V came to 9 bases and at J to 2 bases, leaving 12 bases not matched to a gene. Germline loops: CDR1 SNHLY, CDR2 FYNNEI. The CDR3 runs 16 residues. Here the CDR3 DNA reads TGTGCCAGTGGGCCAGGGGGCGGCAGGACCAAAAACATTCAGTACTTC. Translation gives CASGPGGGRTKNIQYF.

This chain joins TRBV28 and TRBJ1-2; 8 bases are shared with TRBD1. Germline V gene sequence: CDR1 MDHEN, CDR2 SYDVKM. CDR3 size: 14 residues. J lost 4 bases, V lost 3 bases, and 4 bases had no gene match. Written as DNA, the CDR3 is TGTGCCAGCAGTTTGACAGGGGCGGGCTATGGCTACACCTTC. Translation gives CASSLTGAGYGYTF.

V and J are TRBV6-5 and TRBJ1-2; 8 bases line up with TRBD1. The CDR3 has 15 amino acids. The germline CDR1 and CDR2 sequences are MNHEY and SVGAGI. J lost 4 bases, V lost 5 bases, and 9 bases had no gene match. The CDR3 is CASSPGQDRLYGYTF. The CDR3 DNA reads TGTGCCAGCAGTCCGGGACAGGATAGGCTCTATGGCTACACCTTC.

The J gene is TRBJ2-5, the V gene TRBV6-1, with a weak D call TRBD2 (7 bases). CDR3 size: 12 residues. Trimming shortened V by 6 bases and J by 5 bases, and 10 bases separated the two germline ends. Germline V gene sequence: CDR1 MNHNS, CDR2 SASEGT. CDR3 residues: CASRRGGETQYF. The CDR3 DNA reads TGTGCCAGCAGGAGGGGGGGGGAGACCCAGTACTTC.